This is a list of T cell receptor beta chains from one sample in a study of T cell repertoires in cytomegalovirus infection. A single record per CDR3 protein comes from TCRdb applying MiXCR to the reads. The sample lists some 400,000 distinct CDR3 sequences; about 33% were seen once. Source material: PBMCs. Source of these receptors: a human donor in good health (CMV status not recorded). Some clones in this sample may be carry-over from other donors' samples. Both conserved end residues are part of each CDR3.

CDR3 length	V gene	J gene	CDR3 protein
15	TRBV11-2	TRBJ2-1	CASSLLRDWYNEQFF
17	TRBV6-1	TRBJ1-6	CASSEAGAGAYNSPLHF
15	TRBV7-2	TRBJ2-7	CASVQGLTSSYEQYF
13	TRBV7-8	TRBJ1-1	CASRKPGAREAFF
18	TRBV7-8	TRBJ2-5	CASSLAVVAGGRQETQYF
16	TRBV27	TRBJ2-5	CASSFLQKGYQETQYF
14	TRBV6-8	TRBJ1-1	CASSRDSAITEAVF
15	TRBV5-6	TRBJ1-6	CASSSSRQGYSPLHF
19	TRBV7-8	TRBJ2-7	CASSLVGTGASPGSYEQYF
12	TRBV19	TRBJ2-1	CASSIARNEQFF
15	TRBV7-3	TRBJ2-3	CASSLSGGYTDTQYF
17	TRBV28	TRBJ1-3	CASGPGTAEFSGNTIYF
13	TRBV14	TRBJ2-7	CASGQVPGYEQYF
15	TRBV11-2	TRBJ2-5	CASSPERGVQETQYF
15	TRBV19	TRBJ2-1	CASSIERGLYNEQFF
14	TRBV12-3/TRBV12-4	TRBJ2-5	CASSRSSLSETQYF
15	TRBV20-1	TRBJ1-1	CSARMLQGMNTEAFF
15	TRBV7-2	TRBJ2-7	CASSLGPGGSYEQYF
14	TRBV4-1	TRBJ1-1	CASSQAEGNTEAFF
17	TRBV7-2	TRBJ2-1	CASRPDRESSSYNEQFF
16	TRBV27	TRBJ2-7	CASRFLEAGESYEQYF
15	TRBV18	TRBJ1-1	CASSPPTVGGSGAFF
15	TRBV19	TRBJ2-1	CASSPRAGGPNEQFF
14	TRBV7-3	TRBJ2-2	CASSFTPNTGELFF
15	TRBV28	TRBJ2-1	CASSLSGGNYNEQFF
16	TRBV12-3/TRBV12-4	TRBJ1-2	CASSFNPGTAEEGYTF
15	TRBV6-1	TRBJ2-3	CASSPLAEGTDTQYF
15	TRBV6-5	TRBJ2-5	CASSYAGQGGETQYF
14	TRBV5-1	TRBJ2-1	CASSAQSSYNEQFF
15	TRBV7-6	TRBJ1-1	CASSAPGQRNTEAFF
13	TRBV6-6	TRBJ1-5	CASSPPDNQPQHF
16	TRBV12-5	TRBJ1-1	CASGLTGTLEVTEAFF
13	TRBV5-1	TRBJ2-1	CASSLGLAGEQFF
13	TRBV25-1	TRBJ1-2	CASMPDFSYGYTF
16	TRBV7-2	TRBJ1-1	CASSLVGIWMNTEAFF
15	TRBV28	TRBJ1-1	CASSLTGGGNTEAFF
14	TRBV25-1	TRBJ2-1	CASSEYGTIGGSFF
13	TRBV27	TRBJ1-5	CASSTTGQQPQHF
13	TRBV14	TRBJ1-1	CASSPTGVAEAFF
16	TRBV7-6	TRBJ2-3	CASSLSTGGRTDTQYF
16	TRBV11-2	TRBJ2-7	CASSHGPGVGTYEQYF
14	TRBV6-2/TRBV6-3	TRBJ2-1	CASSYSGSGGEQFF
20	TRBV28	TRBJ1-5	CASSSPSGGTGGSSNQPQHF
18	TRBV6-1	TRBJ2-3	CASSPSWGPAGARDTQYF
14	TRBV28	TRBJ2-7	CASFRTGGFYEQYF
13	TRBV7-2	TRBJ2-1	CASSQRGRDSTFF
12	TRBV6-1	TRBJ2-3	CASSEQGDTQYF
13	TRBV12-3/TRBV12-4	TRBJ1-1	CASSPDRTQGAFF
15	TRBV4-1	TRBJ1-4	CASSPPGHTNEKLFF
13	TRBV20-1	TRBJ1-6	CSANPSVESPLHF
15	TRBV27	TRBJ2-1	CARNGGGRSYNEQFF
13	TRBV6-1	TRBJ2-5	CASSERGQETQYF
14	TRBV19	TRBJ1-1	CASILAGGDTEAFF